Listed here are 12 T cell receptor beta chains from one sample, sequenced in a study of neoadjuvant anti-PD-1 for oral cavity cancer. The protocol was immunoSEQ multiplex PCR, while the TCRdb copy is restricted to in-frame clones and leaves out a portion. Among 60,000 to 75,000 clones, roughly three quarters were seen once, and the ten largest hold 2.5% to 3%. The sequenced sample was PBMCs, obtained before nivolumab (anti-PD-1) treatment. Every receptor here comes from a person aged 35-79 years with oral cavity squamous cell carcinoma.

In regard to this clone: At one end the junction does not follow the germline gene, possibly because of a read error. V usage is TRBV5-1 and J usage is TRBJ2-7; D unclear. This CDR3 region has 12 residues. Looked up from germline, CDR1 is SGHRS and CDR2 is YFSETQ. The CDR3, as DNA: TGCGCCAGCAGCCCCCCCTCCTTCGAGCAGTACTTC. This encodes CASSPPSFEQYF.

J is TRBJ1-1 and V is TRBV5-4; a weak D match, TRBD1 (5 bases). In germline, CDR1 is SGHNT, CDR2 YYREEE (reference sequence). CDR3 length: 11 residues. V lost 3 bases and J 9 bases, leaving 9 bases between the germline ends. The CDR3 loop is CASSSQGQAFF. CDR3 bases: TGTGCCAGCAGCTCCCAGGGACAAGCTTTCTTT.

The genes are TRBV5-1 and TRBJ2-5; TRBD2 matches at 8 bases. The CDR3 consists of 14 residues. J lost 5 bases, V lost 3 bases, and 6 bases had no gene match. Germline V gene data show CDR1 as SGHRS and CDR2 as YFSETQ. The CDR3 protein is CASSWREARETQYF. For the CDR3, the DNA is TGCGCCAGCAGCTGGCGGGAGGCCCGGGAGACCCAGTACTTC. The full variable domain, its missing parts supplied by reference TRBV5-1 and TRBJ2-5, is KAGVTQTPRYLIKTRGQQVTLSCSPISGHRSVSWYQQTPGQGLQFLFEYFSETQRNKGNFPGRFSGRQFSNSRSEMNVSTLELGDSALYLCASSWREARETQYFGPGTRLLVL.

The rearrangement links TRBV12-5 to TRBJ2-3; D perhaps matches TRBD1 (6 bases). V shed 6 bases and J shed 4 bases, with 11 bases lying between them. Germline values: CDR1 LGHNT, CDR2 FRNRAP. The CDR3 has 13 residues. The CDR3 region is CASGTTGSDTQYF. CDR3 bases: TGTGCTAGTGGGACCACAGGGTCAGATACGCAGTATTTT.

The chain combines TRBV15 with TRBJ2-2; D unresolved. V dropped 7 bases and J dropped 3 bases, with 3 bases sitting between them. CDR3 length equals 11 residues. From germline, CDR1 is LNHNV and CDR2 YYDKDF (reference sequence). This CDR3 is CATTDTGELFF. The CDR3 DNA sequence: TGTGCCACCACGGACACCGGGGAGCTGTTTTTT.

Only a few counts were recorded for this clone. V and J are TRBV6-6 and TRBJ2-1; a possible D gene is TRBD2 (6 bases). Germline CDR1 reads MNHNY; CDR2 reads SVGAGI (reference sequence). This CDR3 spans 15 amino acids. V lost 2 bases and J 7 bases, leaving 15 bases between the germline ends. The CDR3 spells CASSYGLLAGNEQFF. The CDR3 nucleotides read TGTGCCAGCAGTTACGGGTTACTAGCTGGGAATGAGCAGTTCTTC.

A few counts support this clone. The chain combines TRBV27 with TRBJ1-1; 7 bases map to TRBD1. CDR1 is MNHEY and CDR2 is SMNVEV in the germline V gene (reference sequence). V trimming: 3 bases; J trimming: 1 base; junction bases outside the gene matches: 5. CDR3 length: 15 residues. The CDR3 sequence is CASSLGQPPNTEAFF. CDR3 DNA: TGTGCCAGCAGTTTGGGACAGCCACCGAACACTGAAGCTTTCTTT.

On this clone itself: At one end, the junction sequence differs from germline, possibly due to a read error. This CDR3 is CASSRTGLNQETQYF. The CDR3 coding sequence is TGTGCTAGCAGCCGTACAGGGCTCAACCAAGAGACCCAGTACTTC. The chain is built from TRBV7-7 and TRBJ2-5; TRBD1 is a possible D gene (6 bases). CDR1 and CDR2 (germline): SSHAT, FNYEAQ (reference sequence). CDR3 length: 15 residues.

The gene calls are TRBV29-1 and TRBJ2-4; 11 bases match TRBD1. V shed 6 bases and J 0 bases; nucleotides not matched to a gene: 1. This CDR3 is 14 amino acids long. Per germline, CDR1 SQVTM and CDR2 ANQGSEA. The CDR3 here is CSVGQGGAKNIQYF. In DNA form, the CDR3 reads TGCAGCGTGGGACAGGGGGGAGCCAAAAACATTCAGTACTTC.

CDR3 protein: CAWSVQGPNSPLHF. CDR3 nucleotides: TGTGCCTGGAGTGTGCAGGGCCCTAATTCACCCCTCCACTTT. The genes are TRBV30 and TRBJ1-6; D is perhaps TRBD1 (5 bases). Trimming pared 0 bases from V and 6 bases from J, leaving 9 bases between. The CDR3 extends over 14 amino acids. In germline, CDR1 is GTSNPN, CDR2 SVGIG (reference sequence).

This clone came up once. The V gene is TRBV7-2, the J gene TRBJ2-1; no firm D call. Germline CDR1 is SGHTA and CDR2 is FQGNSA. This CDR3 contains 16 residues. Trimming took 0 bases from V and 0 from J, leaving 9 bases between them. CDR3 region: CASSLAGVSSYNEQFF. In DNA, the CDR3 is TGTGCCAGCAGCTTAGCTGGCGTGAGCTCCTACAATGAGCAGTTCTTC.

J is TRBJ1-5 and V is TRBV2; D not resolved. Per the germline V gene, CDR1 is SNHLY and CDR2 is FYNNEI. V lost 5 bases and J lost 1, with 6 bases in between. This CDR3 is 13 amino acids long. DNA of the CDR3: TGTGCCAGCAGTTCTGACAGCAATCAGCCCCAGCATTTT. Amino acids: CASSSDSNQPQHF.